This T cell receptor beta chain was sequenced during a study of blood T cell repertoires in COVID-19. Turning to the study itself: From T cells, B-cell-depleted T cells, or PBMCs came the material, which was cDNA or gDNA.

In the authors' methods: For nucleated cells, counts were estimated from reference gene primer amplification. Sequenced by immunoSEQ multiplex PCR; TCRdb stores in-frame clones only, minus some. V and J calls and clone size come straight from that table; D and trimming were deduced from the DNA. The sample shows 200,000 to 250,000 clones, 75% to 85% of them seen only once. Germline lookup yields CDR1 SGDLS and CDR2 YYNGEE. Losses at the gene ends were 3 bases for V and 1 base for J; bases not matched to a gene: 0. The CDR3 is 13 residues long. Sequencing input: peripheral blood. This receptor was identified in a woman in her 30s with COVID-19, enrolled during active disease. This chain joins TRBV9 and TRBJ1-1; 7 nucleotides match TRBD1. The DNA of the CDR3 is TGTGCCAGCAGCGCAGGGGGGAACACTGAAGCTTTCTTT. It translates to CASSAGGNTEAFF. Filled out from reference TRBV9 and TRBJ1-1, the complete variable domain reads DSGVTQTPKHLITATGQRVTLRCSPRSGDLSVYWYQQSLDQGLQFLIQYYNGEERAKGNILERFSAQQFPDLHSELNLSSLELGDSALYFCASSAGGNTEAFFGQGTRLTVV.